This T cell receptor beta chain is from a study of blood T cell repertoires in COVID-19. Using immunoSEQ multiplex PCR, the repertoire was profiled, and TCRdb retains in-frame clones only, with some absent. Here the sample spans roughly 130,000 clones, roughly 85% being singletons. From germline, CDR1 is MGHRA and CDR2 YSYEKL. Trimming took off 4 bases at V and 0 bases at J, with 13 bases between the two ends. The CDR3 sequence is 16 residues long. This clonotype originated in a man aged 40-55 years with acute or convalescent COVID-19. Sequenced material: peripheral blood. The chain is built from TRBV4-1 and TRBJ2-1; TRBD2 is a possible D gene (5 bases). The chain's CDR3 is CASSPFEGSSYNEQFF. CDR3 DNA: TGCGCCAGCAGCCCCTTTGAAGGGAGCTCCTACAATGAGCAGTTCTTC.